The 24 T cell receptor beta chains in this list originate from one sample, sequenced in a study of blood T cell repertoires in COVID-19. Sequencing was performed with immunoSEQ multiplex PCR; in TCRdb, only in-frame clones are kept and a portion is missing. The sample carries about 72,000 clones, about 81% recorded once. The sequenced sample consisted of peripheral blood. Source of these receptors: a human donor in a cohort sampled during active COVID-19.

The V gene is TRBV21-1, the J gene TRBJ1-6; the DNA was not compared with TRBD1, the D call given in the table. TRBV21-1 is reported as a pseudogene. The CDR3 length is 16 residues. Here the CDR3 DNA reads TGTGCCAGCAGCACGGGACGGACAGGGGGTAATTCACCCCTCCACTTT. Translated, it gives CASSTGRTGGNSPLHF.

This chain connects TRBV2 to TRBJ1-4; D is unresolved. This CDR3 is 12 amino acids long. Germline assignment: CDR1 SNHLY and CDR2 FYNNEI. V lost 5 bases to trimming and J lost 6 bases, with 7 bases between them. CDR3 coding DNA: TGTGCCAGCAGTCGGGTTCATGAAAAACTGTTTTTT. It translates to CASSRVHEKLFF.

This clone appeared once. The chain has TRBV4-2 and TRBJ2-7; no clear D gene. V gave up 0 bases and J gave up 6 bases, with 9 bases separating them. The CDR3 loop spans 13 amino acids. From germline, CDR1 is LGHNA and CDR2 YNFKEQ. This CDR3 reads CASSQDLRREQYF. The DNA for the CDR3 is TGTGCCAGCAGCCAAGATCTCAGGCGCGAGCAGTACTTC.

CDR3 coding DNA: TGTGCCAGCAGCCGTGTTAACGAGGGTCCTGAAGCTTTCTTT. This sequence encodes CASSRVNEGPEAFF. The rearrangement links TRBV6-5 to TRBJ1-1; no reliable D call. CDR1 is MNHEY, CDR2 SVGAGI, per germline. The CDR3 is 14 residues long. Trimming removed 6 bases from V and 6 bases from J, with 17 bases in between.

This CDR3 is CASSPQEYSNQPQHF. The CDR3 DNA is TGTGCCAGCAGTCCGCAGGAATATAGCAATCAGCCCCAGCATTTT. V and J are TRBV27 and TRBJ1-5; D unclear. Trimming took off 5 bases at V and 0 bases at J, with 11 bases between the two ends. Per the germline V gene, CDR1 is MNHEY and CDR2 is SMNVEV (reference sequence). The CDR3 consists of 15 residues.

This clone has just one count. V usage is TRBV5-1 and J usage is TRBJ2-5; the D gene is possibly TRBD2 (5 bases). V lost 0 bases to trimming and J lost 4 bases, with 16 bases between them. This CDR3 is built from 16 residues. CDR1 is SGHRS and CDR2 is YFSETQ in the germline V gene. CDR3 amino acids: CASSLGEGSSVETQYF. The DNA of the CDR3 is TGCGCCAGCAGCTTGGGCGAGGGTAGCAGCGTAGAGACCCAGTACTTC.

A few counts support this clone. The V call is TRBV7-6, the J call TRBJ2-5, with 8 positions matching TRBD2. Germline V gene sequence: CDR1 SGHVS, CDR2 FNYEAQ. The CDR3 totals 13 residues. Germline trimming cut 6 bases from V and 7 bases from J; bases unmatched to any gene: 7. The CDR3 is CASSHSGAGTQYF. CDR3 nucleotides: TGTGCCAGCAGTCATAGCGGGGCTGGGACCCAGTACTTC.

Only one count was recorded for this clone. The rearrangement links TRBV9 to TRBJ1-6, with unresolved D. Trimming shortened V by 0 bases and J by 6 bases, and 7 bases separated the two germline ends. CDR1 and CDR2 (germline): SGDLS, YYNGEE. This CDR3 comprises 14 residues. CDR3 bases: TGTGCCAGCAGCGTAGGGGCCTTTAATTCACCCCTCCACTTT. It yields the protein CASSVGAFNSPLHF. Together with reference TRBV9 and TRBJ1-6, the CDR3 gives the full variable domain: DSGVTQTPKHLITATGQRVTLRCSPRSGDLSVYWYQQSLDQGLQFLIQYYNGEERAKGNILERFSAQQFPDLHSELNLSSLELGDSALYFCASSVGAFNSPLHFGNGTRLTVT.

This clone has only one observation. This rearrangement joins TRBV28 to TRBJ1-1; 7 positions match TRBD1. With 5 bases clipped from V and 5 bases from J, the junction kept 11 bases outside the gene matches. CDR1 is MDHEN and CDR2 is SYDVKM in the germline V gene. The CDR3 is 15 residues long. The CDR3 reads CASSPPDRVTTEAFF. CDR3 nucleotide sequence: TGTGCCAGCAGTCCACCCGACAGGGTAACTACTGAAGCTTTCTTT.

This clone was counted between two and nine times. The gene calls are TRBV11-2 and TRBJ2-5, with D possibly being TRBD1 (6 bases). Deletions cut 5 bases from V and 4 bases from J, with 14 bases between. CDR1 is SGHAT and CDR2 is FQNNGV in the germline V gene. CDR3 length: 14 amino acids. CDR3 nucleotides: TGTGCCAGCAGCCCCCGTCCAGGGGCAGAGACCCAGTACTTC. This translates into CASSPRPGAETQYF.

This clone was recorded once. CDR3 protein: CASSFLSELTKFF. In DNA form, the CDR3 reads TGTGCCAGCAGCTTCTTGTCAGAATTAACTAAGTTCTTC. The J gene is TRBJ2-1, the V gene TRBV7-2; D is uncertain. Trimming left V 3 bases short and J 14 bases short, with 17 bases between. CDR3 length: 13 residues. Germline CDR1 reads SGHTA; CDR2 reads FQGNSA.

There are a few counts of this clone. The rearrangement joins TRBV5-4 to TRBJ1-2, with TRBD1 identical over 9 bases. The V segment lost 4 bases and the J segment 4 bases; nucleotides outside the gene matches: 8. This CDR3 has 15 residues. CDR1 is SGHNT and CDR2 is YYREEE in the germline V gene (reference sequence). CDR3 sequence reads: CASSTWDRDSYGYTF. The CDR3 DNA is TGTGCCAGCAGCACGTGGGACAGGGACTCCTATGGCTACACCTTC.

This clone appeared a few times. The chain combines TRBV30 with TRBJ1-6, with D perhaps matching TRBD1 (5 bases). CDR1 and CDR2 from the germline V gene are GTSNPN and SVGIG (reference sequence). This CDR3 has 15 amino acids. Between the trimmed V and J ends, which lost 4 bases and 7 bases, there was a span of 17 bases. The CDR3 reads CAWTRPAGRNSPLHF. The CDR3 DNA follows: TGTGCCTGGACCCGACCGGCGGGACGCAATTCACCCCTCCACTTT.

This clone was observed a single time. Its ends do not fully match the called genes, so a read error is possible. V gene TRBV28 combines with J gene TRBJ2-7, with a possible D match to TRBD2 (5 bases). CDR1 is MDHEN, CDR2 SYDVKM, per germline. The CDR3 runs 13 residues. The CDR3 protein is CGCMRESTYEQYF. The CDR3 region has the DNA TGCGGCTGTATGAGGGAATCGACCTACGAGCAGTACTTC.

The CDR3 coding sequence is TGTGCCTGGGCCCGCGGGTCCTACAATGAGCAGTTCTTC. Protein: CAWARGSYNEQFF. The chain employs TRBV30 and TRBJ2-1, with D possibly TRBD2 on 5 matching bases. The V gene's germline CDR1 is GTSNPN and CDR2 SVGIG (reference sequence). Trimming shortened V by 5 bases and J by 1 base, and 9 bases separated the two germline ends. CDR3 length: 13 residues. Drawing the rest from reference TRBV30 and TRBJ2-1, the complete variable domain is SQTIHQWPATLVQPVGSPLSLECTVEGTSNPNLYWYRQAAGRGLQLLFYSVGIGQISSEVPQNLSASRPQDRQFILSSKKLLLSDSGFYLCAWARGSYNEQFFGPGTRLTVL.

The chain recombines TRBV19 with TRBJ1-4; tentative D call: TRBD1 (5 bases). The CDR3 sequence is 13 residues long. The V and J ends lost 3 bases and 5 bases respectively, with 7 bases between them. Germline CDR1 LNHDA, CDR2 SQIVND (reference sequence). The CDR3 sequence: CASSISGNEKLFF. The CDR3 DNA follows: TGTGCCAGTAGTATTTCAGGGAATGAAAAACTGTTTTTT.

This chain uses TRBV12-3 or TRBV12-4 with TRBJ2-7; weak D call: TRBD1 (6 bases). Trimming shortened V by 4 bases and J by 6 bases, and 10 bases separated the two germline ends. The CDR3 consists of 12 residues. CDR3 sequence reads: CASSSQGSEQYF. The CDR3 nucleotides are TGTGCCAGCAGTTCGCAGGGGAGCGAGCAGTACTTC.

The J gene is TRBJ2-2, the V gene TRBV3-1 (or the pseudogene TRBV3-2), with TRBD2 matching over 12 bases. With V trimmed by 4 bases and J by 6 bases, 6 bases remained unmatched. Germline V gives CDR1 LGHDT, CDR2 YNNKEL (reference sequence). The length of the CDR3 is 16 residues. The CDR3 nucleotides read TGTGCCAGCAGCCCCACTAGCGGGGGGACACCCGGGGAGCTGTTTTTT. Protein sequence: CASSPTSGGTPGELFF.

The chain combines TRBV7-2 with TRBJ2-7, with TRBD1 matching over 7 bases. The CDR3 loop spans 18 amino acids. Trimming cost V 4 bases and J 0 bases; bases outside gene matches: 15. CDR1 and CDR2 (germline): SGHTA, FQGNSA. CDR3 DNA: TGTGCCAGCAGCTATATCGGGGTCATCGGACAGGACTCCTACGAGCAGTACTTC. Translating it yields CASSYIGVIGQDSYEQYF.

CDR3 sequence (DNA): TGCGCCAGCAGCCCCAGCAGGGTGAACACTGAAGCTTTCTTT. It codes for CASSPSRVNTEAFF. The chain links TRBV5-1 to TRBJ1-1, with TRBD1 as a possible D gene (5 bases). V gave up 4 bases and J gave up 0 bases, with 10 bases separating them. The CDR3 totals 14 residues. From germline, CDR1 is SGHRS and CDR2 YFSETQ.

The rearrangement links TRBV11-2 to TRBJ1-2, with D possibly TRBD1 on 5 matching bases. V was clipped by 3 bases and J by 5 bases, with 16 bases between them. The length of the CDR3 is 15 residues. Germline CDR1 and CDR2: SGHAT and FQNNGV. The CDR3 spells CASSLMLTVGYGYTF. CDR3 coding DNA: TGTGCCAGCAGCTTGATGCTGACAGTCGGGTATGGCTACACCTTC.

The chain uses TRBV6-5 and TRBJ2-1; tentatively, D is TRBD1 (5 bases). Per germline, CDR1 MNHEY and CDR2 SVGAGI. Trimming cost V 5 bases and J 5 bases, with 13 bases left between them. This CDR3 contains 14 residues. The CDR3 bases are TGTGCCAGCAGTCTCCGACAGCCCCACAATGAGCAGTTCTTC. As protein: CASSLRQPHNEQFF.

This clone was found a few times. Other DNA sequences in the sample encode the same CDR3. This rearrangement joins TRBV18 to TRBJ1-1; D perhaps matches TRBD1 (6 bases). V was shortened by 5 bases and J by 1 base, with 8 bases between the two germline ends. Germline V lookup: CDR1 KGHSH, CDR2 LQKENI. The CDR3 has 13 residues. CDR3 nucleotide sequence: TGTGCCAGCTCAACGACAGGGAACACTGAAGCTTTCTTT. It specifies CASSTTGNTEAFF.

The V and J genes are TRBV4-2 and TRBJ1-2; the D is unclear. This CDR3 is 16 amino acids long. Germline V gene sequence: CDR1 LGHNA, CDR2 YNFKEQ. The germline V and J ends were trimmed by 0 bases and 4 bases, with 15 bases remaining between them. CDR3 protein: CASSQEGGVTIYGYTF. For the CDR3, the DNA is TGTGCCAGCAGCCAAGAGGGCGGGGTGACGATCTATGGCTACACCTTC.